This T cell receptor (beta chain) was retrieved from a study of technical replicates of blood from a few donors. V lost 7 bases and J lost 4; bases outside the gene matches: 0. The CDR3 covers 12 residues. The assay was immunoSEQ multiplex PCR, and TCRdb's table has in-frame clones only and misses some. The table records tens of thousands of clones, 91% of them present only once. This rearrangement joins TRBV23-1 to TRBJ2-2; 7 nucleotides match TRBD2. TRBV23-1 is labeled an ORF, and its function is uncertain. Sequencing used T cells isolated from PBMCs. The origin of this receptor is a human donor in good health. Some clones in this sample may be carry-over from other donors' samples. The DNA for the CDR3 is TGCGCCAGCACGGGAGGCACCGGGGAGCTGTTTTTT. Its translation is CASTGGTGELFF.